The TCR beta chain described here comes from a study of blood T cell repertoires in COVID-19. The age range of participants was 18 to 89 years, with residence in around 22 US areas. The CDR3 runs to 13 residues. Trimming removed 1 base from V and 6 bases from J; junction bases left unmatched: 1. In the authors' methods: Estimation of nucleated cell counts relied on the amplification of reference gene primers. Measured with immunoSEQ multiplex PCR; TCRdb has only the in-frame clones, and not every one. The D gene and trimming were derived from the DNA, and the V and J assignments and clone size from that table. The repertoire holds fewer than 250,000 clones, 80% to 90% seen once, with 3.5% to 4.5% in the top ten.

The TCR comes from a woman aged 40-49 years with acute COVID-19. The rearrangement uses TRBV12-3 or TRBV12-4 and TRBJ1-2; 8 bases map to TRBD1. Sequenced material: PBMCs or T cells enriched from blood (not recorded which). Here the CDR3 reads CASSLETGDGYTF. The CDR3 nucleotides read TGTGCCAGCAGTTTAGAGACAGGGGATGGCTACACCTTC.